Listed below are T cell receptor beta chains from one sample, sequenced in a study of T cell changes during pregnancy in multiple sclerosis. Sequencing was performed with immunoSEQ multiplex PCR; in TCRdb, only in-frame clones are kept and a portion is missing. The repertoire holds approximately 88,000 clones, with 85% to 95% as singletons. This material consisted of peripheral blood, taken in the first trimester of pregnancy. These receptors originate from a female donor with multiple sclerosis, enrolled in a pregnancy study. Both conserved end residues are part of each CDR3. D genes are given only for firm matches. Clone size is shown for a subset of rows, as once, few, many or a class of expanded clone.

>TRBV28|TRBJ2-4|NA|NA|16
TGTGCCAGCAGGAGTTGGTCAGGGTTGGGGAAAAACATTCAGTACTTC
CASRSWSGLGKNIQYF
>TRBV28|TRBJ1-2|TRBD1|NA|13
TGTGCCAGCAGTTGGGACAGGCTCTATGGCTACACCTTC
CASSWDRLYGYTF
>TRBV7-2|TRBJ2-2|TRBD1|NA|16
TGTGCCAGCAGCCGACGGACAGGGGGGAGGACCGGGGAGCTGTTTTTT
CASSRRTGGRTGELFF
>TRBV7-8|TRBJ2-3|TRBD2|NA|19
TGTGCCAGCAGCTTAGGAGGACTAGCGGGAGGGGTTAGCACAGATACGCAGTATTTT
CASSLGGLAGGVSTDTQYF
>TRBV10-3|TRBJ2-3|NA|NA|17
TGTGCCATCAGTGAGTCCCAGACAGGTACTAGCACAGATACGCAGTATTTT
CAISESQTGTSTDTQYF
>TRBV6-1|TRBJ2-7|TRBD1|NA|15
TGTGCCAGCAGTGAAGCGGAGACAGGGGGCTACGAGCAGTACTTC
CASSEAETGGYEQYF
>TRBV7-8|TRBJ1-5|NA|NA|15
TGTGCCAGCAGCTTCGGATCCCGGGATCGGCAGCCCCAGCATTTT
CASSFGSRDRQPQHF
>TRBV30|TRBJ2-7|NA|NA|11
TGTGCCTGGGCCGCGGGCCCCGAGCAGTACTTC
CAWAAGPEQYF
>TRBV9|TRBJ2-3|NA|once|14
TGTGCCAGCAGCGTAGGAGGGACAACAGATACGCAGTATTTT
CASSVGGTTDTQYF
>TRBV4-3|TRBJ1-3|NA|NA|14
TGCGCCAGCAGCCAAGATAACAGCCGAAACACCATATATTTT
CASSQDNSRNTIYF
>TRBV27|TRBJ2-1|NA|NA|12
TGTGCCAGCAGTTTAGACGGGTATGAGCAGTTCTTC
CASSLDGYEQFF
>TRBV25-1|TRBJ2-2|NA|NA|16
TGTGCCAGCAGGCCGAGTTTAATAGAGAACACCGGGGAGCTGTTTTTT
CASRPSLIENTGELFF
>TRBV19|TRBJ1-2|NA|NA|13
TGTGCCAGTAGTTTGACAGAGAGCGATGGCTACACCTTC
CASSLTESDGYTF
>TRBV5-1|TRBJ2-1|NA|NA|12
TGCGCCAGCAGCCGCGACTACAATGAGCAGTTCTTC
CASSRDYNEQFF
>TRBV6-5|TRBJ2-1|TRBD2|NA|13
TGTGCCAGCATTGGGACTAGCTACAATGAGCAGTTCTTC
CASIGTSYNEQFF
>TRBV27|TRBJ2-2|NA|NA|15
TGTGCCACTTCGGTGAGGCCGACGGACACCGGGGAGCTGTTTTTT
CATSVRPTDTGELFF
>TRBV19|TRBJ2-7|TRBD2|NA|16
TGTGCCAGTAGTGCCAGGGGGACTAGCGGAACCTACGAGCAGTACTTC
CASSARGTSGTYEQYF
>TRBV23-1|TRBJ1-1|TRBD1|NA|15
TGCGACTCACTGGGACAGGGAGTCATGAACACTGAAGCTTTCTTT
CDSLGQGVMNTEAFF
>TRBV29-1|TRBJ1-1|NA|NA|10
TGCAGCGTCTCGACAGACAGAGCTTTCTTT
CSVSTDRAFF
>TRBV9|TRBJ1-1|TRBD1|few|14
TGTGCCAGCAGCGGTAATCCAGGGGGAACTGAAGCTTTCTTT
CASSGNPGGTEAFF
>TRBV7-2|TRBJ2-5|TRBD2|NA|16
TGTGCCAGCAGCTTAGATGGGCTAGCGGGCCAAGAGACCCAGTACTTC
CASSLDGLAGQETQYF
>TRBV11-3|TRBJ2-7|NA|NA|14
TGTGCCAGCAGCTTAATCGTGCCCCGAGGCGAGCAGTACTTC
CASSLIVPRGEQYF
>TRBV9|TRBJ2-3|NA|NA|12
TGTGCCAGCAGCGTAGGAGCAGATACGCAGTATTTT
CASSVGADTQYF
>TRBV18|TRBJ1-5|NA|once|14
TGTGCCAGCTCACCGACAGCCGGCAATCAGCCCCAGCATTTT
CASSPTAGNQPQHF
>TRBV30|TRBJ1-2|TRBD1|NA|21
TGTGCCTGGAGTGCAGGGGACAGGGGGCTCCGACTTACCCCAACTAGCTATGGCTACACCTTC
CAWSAGDRGLRLTPTSYGYTF
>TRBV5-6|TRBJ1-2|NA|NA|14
TGTGCCAGCAGCTTGGCCACGCCGGTTAATGGCTACACCTTC
CASSLATPVNGYTF
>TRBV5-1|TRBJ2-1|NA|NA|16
TGCGCCAGCAGCTTGAAAGCGGCCCCCGCCGGGAATGAGCAGTTCTTC
CASSLKAAPAGNEQFF
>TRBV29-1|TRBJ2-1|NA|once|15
TGCAGCGTTTCCTCTGGCGGGGTCTCCTACAATGAGCAGTTCTTC
CSVSSGGVSYNEQFF
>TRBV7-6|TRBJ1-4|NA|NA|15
TGTGCCAGCAGCCGAAGAAGAGGGTCCGATGAAAAACTGTTTTTT
CASSRRRGSDEKLFF
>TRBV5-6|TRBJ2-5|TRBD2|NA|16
TGTGCCAGCAGCTTGTCCCCTAGCGGAATCCAAGAGACCCAGTACTTC
CASSLSPSGIQETQYF
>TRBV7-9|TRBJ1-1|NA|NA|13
TGTGCCAGCAGCCCCACAGAGAACACTGAAGCTTTCTTT
CASSPTENTEAFF
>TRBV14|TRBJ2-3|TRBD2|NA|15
TGTGCCAGCAGCCTACGGACTAGCGGGATAGATACGCAGTATTTT
CASSLRTSGIDTQYF
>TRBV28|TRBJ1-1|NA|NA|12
TGTGCCAGCAGTCCTTTGAAGGGGAGGTCTTTCTTT
CASSPLKGRSFF
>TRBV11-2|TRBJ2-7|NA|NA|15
TGTGCCAGCAGCCCCGAGATCTCCTTCGCCTACGAGCAGTACTTC
CASSPEISFAYEQYF
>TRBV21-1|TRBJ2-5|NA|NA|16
TGTGCCAGCAGCAAAGGGAACGGCAGGGGTAAGGAGACCCAGTACTTC
CASSKGNGRGKETQYF
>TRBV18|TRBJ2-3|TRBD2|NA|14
TGTGCCAGCTCACCAATAGCGGGATATGATACGCAGTATTTT
CASSPIAGYDTQYF
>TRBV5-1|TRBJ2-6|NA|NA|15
TGCGCCAGCAGCTTGCCCGGGGCTGGGGCCAACGTCCTGACTTTC
CASSLPGAGANVLTF
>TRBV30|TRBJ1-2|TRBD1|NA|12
TGTGCCTCCGGACAGGAGGGGGATGGCTACACCTTC
CASGQEGDGYTF
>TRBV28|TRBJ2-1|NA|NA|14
TGTGCCAGCAGTTTAAGACAGCCTTACAATGAGCAGTTCTTC
CASSLRQPYNEQFF
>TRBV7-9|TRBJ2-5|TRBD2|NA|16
TGTGCCAGCAGCCCACGGGCCAGGGAGGGTCAGGAGACCCAGTACTTC
CASSPRAREGQETQYF
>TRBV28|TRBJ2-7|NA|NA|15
TGTGCCAGCAGTTGGAACAGGGCAGGGACCTACGAGCAGTACTTC
CASSWNRAGTYEQYF
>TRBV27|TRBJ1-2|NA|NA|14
TGTGCCAGCAGCCTGACGATGAGGTCTCGGGGCTACACCTTC
CASSLTMRSRGYTF
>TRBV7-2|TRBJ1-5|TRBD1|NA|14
TGTGCCAGCAGCTTAACAGGGGCCAATCAGCCCCAGCATTTT
CASSLTGANQPQHF
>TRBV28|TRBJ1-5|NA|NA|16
TGTGCCAGCAGTTTACGGGGGGCTAGTGGCAATCAGCCCCAGCATTTT
CASSLRGASGNQPQHF
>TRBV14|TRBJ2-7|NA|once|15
TGTGCCAGCAGCGTCCGTCCGGTCCCGTCTTACGAGCAGTACTTC
CASSVRPVPSYEQYF
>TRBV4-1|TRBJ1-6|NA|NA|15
TGCGCCAGCAGCCAAGACTGGGGCATCGGTTCACCCCTCCACTTT
CASSQDWGIGSPLHF
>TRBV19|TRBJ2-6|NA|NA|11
TGTGCCAGTAGTTCCTCCTCGGTCCTGACTTTC
CASSSSSVLTF
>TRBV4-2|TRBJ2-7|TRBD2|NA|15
TGTGCCAGCAGCCAAGAGGAACGGGGAGGGAGGGAGCAGTACTTC
CASSQEERGGREQYF
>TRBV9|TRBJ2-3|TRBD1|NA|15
TGTGCCAGCAGCGCGGACAGGACGGGGAAAGATACGCAGTATTTT
CASSADRTGKDTQYF
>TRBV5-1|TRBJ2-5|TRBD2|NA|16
TGCGCCAGCAGCGCACCTAGCGGGAGGGCCCAAGAGACCCAGTACTTC
CASSAPSGRAQETQYF
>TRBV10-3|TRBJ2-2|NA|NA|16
TGTGCCATCCCGGGAAACAGGGGACTGAACACCGGGGAGCTGTTTTTT
CAIPGNRGLNTGELFF
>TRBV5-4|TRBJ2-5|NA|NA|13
TGTGCCAGCAGCAGGGAAACGGGGGAGACCCAGTACTTC
CASSRETGETQYF
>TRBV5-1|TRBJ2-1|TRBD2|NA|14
TGCGCCAGCAGCTTCCGCGGGAGGGGAAATGAGCAGTTCTTC
CASSFRGRGNEQFF
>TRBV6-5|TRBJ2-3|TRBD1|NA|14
TGTGCCAGCAGAAGAGACAGGGGGCCAGATACGCAGTATTTT
CASRRDRGPDTQYF
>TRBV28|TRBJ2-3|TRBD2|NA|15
TGTGCCAGCAGCTACCCAGCGGGAGGGGCAGATACGCAGTATTTT
CASSYPAGGADTQYF